This T cell receptor (beta chain) originates from a study of T cell responses to AZD1222 COVID-19 vaccine. TCRdb's table, derived via immunoSEQ multiplex PCR, lists solely in-frame clones and lacks some. The repertoire holds approximately 45,000 clones, with around nine tenths as singletons. Between the trimmed V and J ends, which lost 4 bases and 1 base, there was a span of 9 bases. Per the germline V gene, CDR1 is SGHNT and CDR2 is YYREEE (reference sequence). This CDR3 is built from 15 residues. This receptor was identified in an adult who received the AZD1222 COVID-19 vaccine. The J gene is TRBJ2-6, the V gene TRBV5-4; D ambiguous. The source material was peripheral blood, sampled 28 days after the second AZD1222 dose. The CDR3 loop is CASSLDSSGANVLTF. The CDR3 bases are TGTGCCAGCAGCCTAGATTCGTCTGGGGCCAACGTCCTGACTTTC. Filled out from reference TRBV5-4 and TRBJ2-6, the complete variable domain reads ETGVTQSPTHLIKTRGQQVTLRCSSQSGHNTVSWYQQALGQGPQFIFQYYREEENGRGNFPPRFSGLQFPNYSSELNVNALELDDSALYLCASSLDSSGANVLTFGAGSRLTVL.